Listed below are T cell receptor beta chains from one sample, sequenced in a study of OX40 agonist ivuxolimab in advanced cancers. The table came from immunoSEQ multiplex PCR; TCRdb's copy has only in-frame clones and leaves some out. Of 36,000 or so clones in the sample, about 81% were seen once. Sequences were derived from CD4+ or CD8+ T cells sorted from blood, sampled in a trial of the OX40 agonist ivuxolimab. These receptors originate from an adult with an advanced solid tumor such as melanoma, head and neck, liver or kidney cancer. CDR3s include the opening cysteine and the closing phenylalanine or tryptophan. Each record gives: D gene, clone size, J gene, V gene, CDR3 protein, CDR3 DNA. A D gene is named only where the DNA matches it firmly. Where a row states a size, it is once, few, many or the class of an expanded clone; other rows omit it.

>TRBD2|.|TRBJ2-3|TRBV5-4
CASSFMREGPTDTQYF
TGTGCCAGCAGCTTTATGCGGGAGGGTCCCACAGATACGCAGTATTTT
>.|few|TRBJ1-6|TRBV28
CASSKQGSSPLHF
TGTGCCAGCAGTAAACAAGGGAGTTCACCCCTCCACTTT
>.|.|TRBJ2-2|TRBV5-4
CASSGGPDTGELFF
TGTGCCAGCAGCGGAGGGCCGGACACCGGGGAGCTGTTTTTT
>.|.|TRBJ1-6|TRBV6-5
CASSLSGIYPLHF
TGTGCCAGCAGTTTGTCAGGGATCTACCCCCTCCACTTT
>.|.|TRBJ2-1|TRBV9
CASSVDPRANEQFF
TGTGCCAGCAGCGTAGATCCCCGGGCCAATGAGCAGTTCTTC
>.|once|TRBJ1-1|TRBV11-1
CASGHFRTEAFF
TGTGCCAGCGGTCACTTCAGGACTGAAGCTTTCTTT
>.|once|TRBJ2-1|TRBV30
CAWSSLSGVQFF
TGTGCCTGGAGTAGTTTGTCGGGGGTTCAGTTCTTC
>.|.|TRBJ1-5|TRBV19
CASSINGGPNQPQHF
TGTGCCAGTAGTATAAACGGAGGGCCCAATCAGCCCCAGCATTTT
>.|.|TRBJ2-5|TRBV5-1
CASRMGGYQETQYF
TGCGCCAGCCGGATGGGGGGTTACCAAGAGACCCAGTACTTC
>.|.|TRBJ1-4|TRBV18
CASSLKAGYEKLFF
TGTGCCAGCTCACTAAAGGCAGGATATGAAAAACTGTTTTTT
>.|.|TRBJ1-2|TRBV21-1
CATLPVHYGYTF
TGTGCCACCCTACCGGTACACTATGGCTACACCTTC
>.|once|TRBJ2-2|TRBV5-1
CASSLDLAALSNTGELFF
TGCGCCAGCAGCTTGGACCTCGCGGCTCTATCTAACACCGGGGAGCTGTTTTTT
>.|.|TRBJ1-1|TRBV5-4
CASRAQNTEAFF
TGTGCCAGCAGGGCACAGAACACTGAAGCTTTCTTT
>.|.|TRBJ1-2|TRBV7-2
CASVGSNYGYTF
TGTGCCAGCGTCGGGTCAAACTATGGCTACACCTTC
>TRBD1|.|TRBJ1-5|TRBV6-1
CASSVDRGGQPQHF
TGTGCCAGCAGTGTCGACAGGGGAGGTCAGCCCCAGCATTTT
>TRBD1|.|TRBJ2-2|TRBV4-2
CAVRTGLTGELFF
TGTGCTGTCCGGACAGGCCTCACCGGGGAGCTGTTTTTT
>TRBD2|.|TRBJ2-2|TRBV5-5
CASSAVRGANTGELFF
TGTGCCAGCAGCGCGGTCCGGGGGGCGAACACCGGGGAGCTGTTTTTT
>TRBD1|.|TRBJ2-7|TRBV7-2
CASSLGTGAQYF
TGTGCCAGCAGCTTAGGGACAGGGGCTCAGTACTTC
>.|.|TRBJ2-7|TRBV5-1
CASSLNREQYF
TGCGCCAGCAGCTTGAACCGCGAGCAGTACTTC
>TRBD1|.|TRBJ2-5|TRBV27
CASRITGGETQYF
TGTGCCAGCAGAATAACAGGGGGGGAGACCCAGTACTTC
>TRBD2|.|TRBJ2-7|TRBV10-3
CAISEPGASGRANQYF
TGTGCCATCAGTGAGCCAGGGGCTAGCGGGAGGGCCAACCAGTACTTC
>TRBD1|.|TRBJ1-2|TRBV6-5
CASRPQGARDYGYTF
TGTGCCAGCAGGCCCCAGGGGGCTCGGGACTATGGCTACACCTTC
>.|.|TRBJ1-5|TRBV6-5
CASTRTISNQPQHF
TGTGCCAGCACCCGGACAATTAGCAATCAGCCCCAGCATTTT
>TRBD2|.|TRBJ2-1|TRBV11-2
CASSLDRLAGGNEQFF
TGTGCCAGCAGCTTAGACCGACTAGCGGGGGGGAATGAGCAGTTCTTC
>.|.|TRBJ1-1|TRBV7-3
CASRQTANTEAFF
TGTGCCAGCAGACAGACAGCGAACACTGAAGCTTTCTTT
>TRBD1|.|TRBJ1-4|TRBV6-5
CASRTGGATNEKLFF
TGTGCCAGCAGGACAGGGGGAGCAACTAATGAAAAACTGTTTTTT
>TRBD1|.|TRBJ2-5|TRBV2
CASSEQGVEKETQYF
TGTGCCAGCAGTGAACAGGGGGTGGAAAAAGAGACCCAGTACTTC
>.|.|TRBJ1-1|TRBV6-5
CASSLTVAEAFF
TGTGCCAGCAGTCTGACAGTGGCTGAAGCTTTCTTT
>.|.|TRBJ2-5|TRBV18
CASSQQGVGQETQYF
TGTGCCAGCTCACAGCAGGGAGTCGGCCAAGAGACCCAGTACTTC
>.|.|TRBJ2-3|TRBV2
CASSPPPHIDTQYF
TGTGCCAGCAGCCCACCCCCCCACATTGATACGCAGTATTTT
>.|.|TRBJ2-5|TRBV11-3
CASSSPGDNQETQYF
TGTGCCAGCAGCTCCCCCGGGGACAACCAAGAGACCCAGTACTTC
>TRBD2|.|TRBJ2-5|TRBV5-1
CASSLAGTGGLQETQYF
TGCGCCAGCAGCTTGGCCGGAACGGGAGGGTTACAAGAGACCCAGTACTTC
>.|.|TRBJ1-6|TRBV2
CASKPEGSPLHF
TGTGCCAGCAAGCCGGAGGGTTCACCCCTCCACTTT
>.|.|TRBJ1-5|TRBV10-3
CAIGGAGQPQHF
TGTGCCATCGGGGGGGCCGGCCAGCCCCAGCATTTT
>.|.|TRBJ1-2|TRBV2
CASSDVSYYGYTF
TGTGCCAGCAGTGACGTCTCTTACTATGGCTACACCTTC
>.|.|TRBJ1-1|TRBV28
CASSLGTRGTEAFF
TGTGCCAGCTCCCTAGGGACAAGGGGCACTGAAGCTTTCTTT
>.|.|TRBJ1-6|TRBV5-1
CASSLAQGSNSPLHF
TGCGCCAGCAGCTTGGCACAGGGTAGTAATTCACCCCTCCACTTT
>TRBD1|.|TRBJ2-5|TRBV4-1
CASSQGDRNLDGETQYF
TGCGCCAGCAGCCAAGGGGACAGAAATCTCGATGGAGAGACCCAGTACTTC
>.|.|TRBJ2-3|TRBV7-2
CASSSDRSLRYF
TGTGCCAGCAGCTCGGACCGATCATTGCGGTATTTT
>.|.|TRBJ1-6|TRBV19
CASKEAGTGNSPLHF
TGTGCCAGTAAAGAGGCCGGCACAGGGAATTCACCCCTCCACTTT
>.|.|TRBJ1-4|TRBV7-8
CASSSVRWGAEKLFF
TGTGCCAGCAGCTCAGTGAGGTGGGGGGCCGAAAAACTGTTTTTT
>TRBD2|.|TRBJ2-3|TRBV7-8
CASSLPLIAGGPDTQYF
TGTGCCAGCAGTCTCCCTCTCATAGCGGGAGGCCCAGATACGCAGTATTTT
>.|.|TRBJ1-1|TRBV7-9
CASSLDPGAAFF
TGTGCCAGCAGCTTAGACCCGGGGGCCGCTTTCTTT
>.|few|TRBJ2-1|TRBV7-2
CASSLASQPPPEQFF
TGTGCCAGCAGCTTAGCTTCTCAGCCCCCCCCCGAGCAGTTCTTC
>.|few|TRBJ1-2|TRBV7-2
CASSRESGGYGYTF
TGTGCCAGCAGCCGGGAAAGCGGAGGCTATGGCTACACCTTC
>TRBD1|.|TRBJ1-5|TRBV6-5
CASTLTGGGNQPQHF
TGTGCCAGCACATTAACAGGGGGCGGCAATCAGCCCCAGCATTTT
>TRBD1|once|TRBJ1-4|TRBV6-5
CASSYRDRVELFF
TGTGCCAGCAGTTATCGGGACAGGGTGGAACTGTTTTTT
>.|.|TRBJ2-1|TRBV7-2
CASSLIESHNEQFF
TGTGCCAGCAGCCTCATTGAAAGTCACAATGAGCAGTTCTTC
>TRBD2|.|TRBJ2-3|TRBV11-2
CASSFLAGGNTDTQYF
TGTGCCAGCAGCTTCCTAGCGGGGGGAAACACAGATACGCAGTATTTT
>.|once|TRBJ1-3|TRBV5-8
CASIARELLSGNTIYF
TGTGCCAGCATAGCCCGGGAACTCCTCTCTGGAAACACCATATATTTT
>.|few|TRBJ2-3|TRBV28
CASSDQLRRTGQNTDTQYF
TGTGCCAGCAGTGACCAACTACGACGTACAGGCCAGAACACAGATACGCAGTATTTT